The following is a T cell receptor beta chain sequence with its context. The junction departs from germline at one end; a sequencing error may be responsible. This entry is derived from a study of cytomegalovirus exposure and HLA in healthy donors. Germline V CDR1 and CDR2: SGHRS, YFSETQ. The CDR3 runs to 13 residues. At sampling all donors were nominally healthy, likely with unrecorded immune exposures. PCR primers comprised 60 Vbeta and 13 Jbeta primers. Assay used: immunoSEQ multiplex PCR; TCRdb lists only in-frame clones, some missing. The table has roughly 150,000 clones, 80% to 85% seen once. The V gene is TRBV5-1, the J gene TRBJ2-5; possible D gene TRBD1, 6 bases. The sequence derives from a woman between 18 and 30 years old in good health and CMV-seronegative. The sample was PBMCs. CDR3 loop: CASSSPGQGTQYF. CDR3 in DNA: TGCGCCAGCAGCTCCCCGGGACAAGGGACCCAGTACTTC.